This entry is about one TCR beta chain. Its antigen is not identified. TCRdb reprocessed the 5' RACE reads with MiXCR, giving one entry per CDR3 protein. The sample consists of 300,000 or so distinct CDR3 sequences, nearly 9.5% of them appearing once. This sample is part of a study of identical twins. Whole-study findings and limits: Weaker excess twin sharing was seen among beta out-of-frame sequences.

Germline V gene lookup returns CDR1 LNHDA and CDR2 SQIVND (reference sequence). This CDR3 region has 16 residues. V gave up 5 bases and J gave up 4 bases; unmatched junction bases: 6. The data were also submitted as part of a second study, on yellow fever vaccine responses in identical twins.

The receptor was derived from a woman aged 18-35 years in good health. The source material was CD8+ T cells sorted from blood. The chain has TRBV19 and TRBJ2-1; 12 bases align to TRBD2. The CDR3 here is CASSPRLAGEYNEQFF. In DNA form, the CDR3 reads TGTGCCAGTAGTCCCCGACTAGCGGGAGAGTACAATGAGCAGTTCTTC.